Described below is a single T cell receptor (beta chain) sequence and its context. Trimming took 5 bases from V and 8 from J, leaving 19 bases between them. The CDR3 is made up of 15 amino acids. Per germline, CDR1 MDHEN and CDR2 SYDVKM. These data belong to a study of blood T cells in healthy people across ages. Using a J-beta primer mix together with a sample-barcoded 5' primer, a second PCR was run for about 7 to 12 cycles. MiXCR, applied by TCRdb to the 5' RACE reads, yields one record per CDR3 protein. The data contain about 1,400,000 distinct CDR3 sequences, approximately 42% of them seen just once; the ten biggest clones take up 7.9%.

The chain joins TRBV28 to TRBJ2-1; TRBD1 is a possible D gene (6 bases). The TCR sequence derives from a woman aged 18-29 years in good health. What was sequenced was blood. This CDR3 reads CASSGTLLGVDEQFF. The DNA of the CDR3 is TGTGCCAGCAGTGGGACACTCTTAGGCGTGGATGAGCAGTTCTTC.